The entry below gives a single T cell receptor beta chain sequence along with its context. Its antigen is undetermined. The sample is drawn from a study of cytomegalovirus exposure and HLA in healthy donors. Study results and caveats: The study found most TCR sequences rare, yet found some public TCRs in many donors. In a later analysis, the majority of CMV-associated beta chains seemingly showed HLA restriction.

Amplification used 60 Vbeta primers and 13 Jbeta primers. Produced via immunoSEQ multiplex PCR; TCRdb's table is partial and in-frame only. The sample holds tens of thousands of clones; 81% are singletons and the top ten take roughly 1.1%. Per germline, CDR1 LNHDA and CDR2 SQIVND (reference sequence). The CDR3 spans 14 residues. J was trimmed by 2 bases and V by 5 bases; bases with no gene match: 5. The sample taken for sequencing was PBMCs. The chain uses TRBV19 and TRBJ2-7; TRBD1 matches at 8 bases. The sequence derives from a girl aged 2-10 years in good health and CMV-seropositive. The CDR3 region has the DNA TGTGCCAGTAGTGCCGGGACAGGAGCCTACGAGCAGTACTTC. As protein: CASSAGTGAYEQYF.